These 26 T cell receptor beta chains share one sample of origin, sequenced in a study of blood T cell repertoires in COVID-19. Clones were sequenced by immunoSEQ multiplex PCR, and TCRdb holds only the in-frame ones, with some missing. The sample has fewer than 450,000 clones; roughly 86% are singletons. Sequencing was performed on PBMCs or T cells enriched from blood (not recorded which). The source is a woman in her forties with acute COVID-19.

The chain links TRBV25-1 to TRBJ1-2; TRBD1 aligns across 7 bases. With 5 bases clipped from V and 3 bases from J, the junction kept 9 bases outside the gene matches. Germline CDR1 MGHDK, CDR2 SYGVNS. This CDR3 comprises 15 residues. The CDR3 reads CASSRIQQGHYGYTF. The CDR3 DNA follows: TGTGCCAGCAGTCGAATACAACAGGGGCACTATGGCTACACCTTC.

CDR3 region: CASSLGSAEAFF. The CDR3, as DNA: TGTGCCAGCAGCCTCGGGAGTGCTGAAGCTTTCTTT. The chain is built from TRBV6-5 and TRBJ1-1; unclear D gene. The V and J ends lost 6 bases and 6 bases respectively, with 11 bases between them. The length of the CDR3 is 12 residues. The germline gives CDR1 MNHEY, CDR2 SVGAGI.

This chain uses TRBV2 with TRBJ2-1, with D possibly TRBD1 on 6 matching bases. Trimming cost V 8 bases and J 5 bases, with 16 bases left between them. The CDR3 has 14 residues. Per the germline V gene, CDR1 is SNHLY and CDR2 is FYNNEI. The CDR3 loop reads CASGRTAVNNEQFF. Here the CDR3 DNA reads TGTGCCAGCGGTAGGACAGCGGTAAACAATGAGCAGTTCTTC.

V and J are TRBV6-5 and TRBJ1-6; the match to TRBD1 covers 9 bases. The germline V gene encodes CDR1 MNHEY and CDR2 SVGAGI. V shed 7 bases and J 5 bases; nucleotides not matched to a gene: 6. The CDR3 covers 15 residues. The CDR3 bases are TGTGCCAGCACCAGGGACAGGGCCAATAATTCACCCCTCCACTTT. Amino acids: CASTRDRANNSPLHF.

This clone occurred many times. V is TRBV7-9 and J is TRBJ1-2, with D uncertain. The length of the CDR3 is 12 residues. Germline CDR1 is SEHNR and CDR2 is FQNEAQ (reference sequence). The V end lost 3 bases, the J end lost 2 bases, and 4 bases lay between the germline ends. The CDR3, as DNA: TGTGCCAGCAGCTTCGAGAACTATGGCTACACCTTC. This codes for CASSFENYGYTF.

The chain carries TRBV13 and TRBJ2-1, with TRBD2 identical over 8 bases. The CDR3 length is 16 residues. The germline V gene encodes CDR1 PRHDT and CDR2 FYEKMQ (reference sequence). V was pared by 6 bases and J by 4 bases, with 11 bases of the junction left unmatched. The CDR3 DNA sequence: TGTGCCAGCAGGATGCAGGGACTAGGAAAATACAATGAGCAGTTCTTC. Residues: CASRMQGLGKYNEQFF. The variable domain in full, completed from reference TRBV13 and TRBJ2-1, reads AAGVIQSPRHLIKEKRETATLKCYPIPRHDTVYWYQQGPGQDPQFLISFYEKMQSDKGSIPDRFSAQQFSDYHSELNMSSLELGDSALYFCASRMQGLGKYNEQFFGPGTRLTVL.

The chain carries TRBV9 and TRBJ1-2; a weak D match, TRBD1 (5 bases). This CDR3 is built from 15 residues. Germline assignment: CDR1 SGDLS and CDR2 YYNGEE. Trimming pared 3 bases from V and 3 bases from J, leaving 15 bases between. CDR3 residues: CASSGWGEVDYGYTF. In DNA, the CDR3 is TGTGCCAGCAGCGGGTGGGGGGAGGTTGACTATGGCTACACCTTC.

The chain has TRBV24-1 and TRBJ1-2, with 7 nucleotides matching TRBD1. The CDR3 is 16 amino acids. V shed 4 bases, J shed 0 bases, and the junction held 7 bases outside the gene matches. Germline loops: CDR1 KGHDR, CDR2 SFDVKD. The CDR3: CATSDPRQGSNYGYTF. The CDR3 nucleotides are TGTGCCACCAGTGACCCCAGACAGGGTTCTAACTATGGCTACACCTTC.

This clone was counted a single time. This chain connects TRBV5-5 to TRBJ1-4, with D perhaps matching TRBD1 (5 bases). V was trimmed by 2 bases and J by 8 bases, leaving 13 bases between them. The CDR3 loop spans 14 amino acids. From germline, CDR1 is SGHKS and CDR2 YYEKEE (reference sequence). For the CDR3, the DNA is TGTGCCAGCAGCTTCCGGGGGACCGCCGAAAAACTGTTTTTT. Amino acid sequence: CASSFRGTAEKLFF.

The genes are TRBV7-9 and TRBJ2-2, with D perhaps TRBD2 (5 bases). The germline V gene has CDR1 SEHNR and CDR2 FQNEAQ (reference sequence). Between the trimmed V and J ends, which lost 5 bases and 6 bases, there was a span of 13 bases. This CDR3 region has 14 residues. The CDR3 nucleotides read TGTGCCAGCAGCCTGACTAATACCCCCGGGGAGCTGTTTTTT. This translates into CASSLTNTPGELFF.

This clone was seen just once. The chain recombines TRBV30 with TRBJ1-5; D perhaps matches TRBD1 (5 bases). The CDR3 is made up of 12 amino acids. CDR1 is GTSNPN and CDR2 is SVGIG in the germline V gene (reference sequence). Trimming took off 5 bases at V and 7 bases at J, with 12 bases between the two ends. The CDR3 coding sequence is TGTGCCTGGGCGACCGGGGGGCAGCCCCAGCATTTT. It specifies CAWATGGQPQHF.

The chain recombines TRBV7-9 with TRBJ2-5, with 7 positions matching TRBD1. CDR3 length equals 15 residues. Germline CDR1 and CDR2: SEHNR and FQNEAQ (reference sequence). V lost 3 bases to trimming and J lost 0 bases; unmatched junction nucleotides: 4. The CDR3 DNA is TGTGCCAGCAGCTTTGAGACAGGGTACCAAGAGACCCAGTACTTC. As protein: CASSFETGYQETQYF. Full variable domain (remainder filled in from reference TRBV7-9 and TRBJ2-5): DTGVSQNPRHKITKRGQNVTFRCDPISEHNRLYWYRQTLGQGPEFLTYFQNEAQLEKSRLLSDRFSAERPKGSFSTLEIQRTEQGDSAMYLCASSFETGYQETQYFGPGTRLLVL.

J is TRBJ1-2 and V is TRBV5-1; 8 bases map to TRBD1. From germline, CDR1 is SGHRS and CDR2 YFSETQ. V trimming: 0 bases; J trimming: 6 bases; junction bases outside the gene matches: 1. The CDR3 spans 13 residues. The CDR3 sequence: CASSLAGGDGYTF. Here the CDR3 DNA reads TGCGCCAGCAGCTTGGCAGGGGGCGATGGCTACACCTTC. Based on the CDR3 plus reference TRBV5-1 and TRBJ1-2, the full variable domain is KAGVTQTPRYLIKTRGQQVTLSCSPISGHRSVSWYQQTPGQGLQFLFEYFSETQRNKGNFPGRFSGRQFSNSRSEMNVSTLELGDSALYLCASSLAGGDGYTFGSGTRLTVV.

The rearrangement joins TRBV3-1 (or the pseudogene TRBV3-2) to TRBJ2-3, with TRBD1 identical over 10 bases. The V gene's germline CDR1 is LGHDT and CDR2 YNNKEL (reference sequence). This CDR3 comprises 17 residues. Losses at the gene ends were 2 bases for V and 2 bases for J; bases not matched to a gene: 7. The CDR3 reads CASSQRGTGALTDTQYF. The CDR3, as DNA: TGTGCCAGCAGCCAAAGGGGGACAGGGGCTCTCACAGATACGCAGTATTTT.

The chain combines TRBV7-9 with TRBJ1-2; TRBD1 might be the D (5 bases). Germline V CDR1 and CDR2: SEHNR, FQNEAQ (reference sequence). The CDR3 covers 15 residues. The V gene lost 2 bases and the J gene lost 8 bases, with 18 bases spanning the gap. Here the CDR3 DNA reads TGTGCCAGCAGCTTATTAACCGGGACTCAGAGCGGCTACACCTTC. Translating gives CASSLLTGTQSGYTF.

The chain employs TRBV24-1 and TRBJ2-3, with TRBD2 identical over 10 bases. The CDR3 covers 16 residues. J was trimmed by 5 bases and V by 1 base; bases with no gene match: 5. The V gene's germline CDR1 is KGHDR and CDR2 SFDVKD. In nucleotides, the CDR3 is TGTGCCACCAGTGATTTTAGAGCGGGGGGGTTAGATACGCAGTATTTT. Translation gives CATSDFRAGGLDTQYF.

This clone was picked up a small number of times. The CDR3 sequence: CASSQDIQRGRETQYF. The CDR3 nucleotides read TGTGCCAGCAGCCAAGATATCCAGCGGGGGAGAGAGACCCAGTACTTC. The J gene is TRBJ2-5, the V gene TRBV3-1 (or the pseudogene TRBV3-2), with TRBD2 identical over 8 bases. Germline loops: CDR1 LGHDT, CDR2 YNNKEL (reference sequence). The ends lost 0 bases at V and 4 bases at J; junction bases unmatched: 7. The CDR3 contains 16 residues.

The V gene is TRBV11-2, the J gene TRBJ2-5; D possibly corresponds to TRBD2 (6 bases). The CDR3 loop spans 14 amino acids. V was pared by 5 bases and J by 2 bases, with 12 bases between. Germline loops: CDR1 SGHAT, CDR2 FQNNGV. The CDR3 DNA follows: TGTGCCAGCAGCACGTACCGGGAGCAAGAGACCCAGTACTTC. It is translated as CASSTYREQETQYF.

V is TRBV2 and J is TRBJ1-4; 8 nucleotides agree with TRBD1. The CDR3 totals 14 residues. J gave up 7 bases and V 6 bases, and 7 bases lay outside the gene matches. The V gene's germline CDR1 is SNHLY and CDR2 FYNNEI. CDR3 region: CASSSDRGFEKLFF. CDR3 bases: TGTGCCAGCAGCTCAGACAGGGGTTTTGAAAAACTGTTTTTT.

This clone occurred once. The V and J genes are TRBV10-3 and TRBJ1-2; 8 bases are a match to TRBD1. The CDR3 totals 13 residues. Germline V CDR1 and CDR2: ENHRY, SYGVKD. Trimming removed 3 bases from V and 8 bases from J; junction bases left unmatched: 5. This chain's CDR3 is CAISEPGQEGYTF. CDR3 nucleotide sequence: TGTGCCATCAGTGAACCGGGACAGGAAGGCTACACCTTC.

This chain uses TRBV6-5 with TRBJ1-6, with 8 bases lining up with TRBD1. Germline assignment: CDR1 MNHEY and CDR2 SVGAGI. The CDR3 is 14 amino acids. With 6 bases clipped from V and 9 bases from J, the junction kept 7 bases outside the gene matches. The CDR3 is CASSIKTGVSPLHF. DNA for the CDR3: TGTGCCAGCAGCATAAAGACAGGGGTTTCACCCCTCCACTTT.

The CDR3 region has the DNA TGCAGCGTTTATAGGGGGCTTGAGACCCAGTACTTC. Its protein product is CSVYRGLETQYF. The J gene is TRBJ2-5, the V gene TRBV29-1; TRBD1 agrees at 7 bases. V was clipped by 5 bases and J by 5 bases; unmatched bases: 5. This CDR3 comprises 12 residues. Germline V gene lookup returns CDR1 SQVTM and CDR2 ANQGSEA.

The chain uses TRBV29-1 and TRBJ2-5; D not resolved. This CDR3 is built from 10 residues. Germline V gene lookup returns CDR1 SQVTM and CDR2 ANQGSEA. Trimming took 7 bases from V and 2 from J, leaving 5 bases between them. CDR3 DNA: TGCAGCGCACTACAAGAGACCCAGTACTTC. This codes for CSALQETQYF.

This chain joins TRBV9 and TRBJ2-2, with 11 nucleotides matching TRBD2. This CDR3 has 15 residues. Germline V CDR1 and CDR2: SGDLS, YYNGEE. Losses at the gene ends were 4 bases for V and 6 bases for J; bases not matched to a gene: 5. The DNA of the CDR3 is TGTGCCAGCAGCACCGGGACTAGCGGATCCGGGGAGCTGTTTTTT. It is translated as CASSTGTSGSGELFF.

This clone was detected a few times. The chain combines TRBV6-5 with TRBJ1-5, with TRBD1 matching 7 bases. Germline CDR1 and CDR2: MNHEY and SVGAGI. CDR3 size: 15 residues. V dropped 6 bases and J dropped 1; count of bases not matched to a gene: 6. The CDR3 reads CASRPTGYSNQPQHF. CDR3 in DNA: TGTGCCAGCAGACCGACAGGGTACAGCAATCAGCCCCAGCATTTT.

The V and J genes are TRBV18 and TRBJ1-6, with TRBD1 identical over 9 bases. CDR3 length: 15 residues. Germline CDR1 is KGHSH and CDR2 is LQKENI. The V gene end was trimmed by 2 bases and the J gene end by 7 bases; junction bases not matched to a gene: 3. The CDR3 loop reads CASSPNRGRNSPLHF. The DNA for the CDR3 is TGTGCCAGCTCACCAAACAGGGGGCGGAATTCACCCCTCCACTTT.